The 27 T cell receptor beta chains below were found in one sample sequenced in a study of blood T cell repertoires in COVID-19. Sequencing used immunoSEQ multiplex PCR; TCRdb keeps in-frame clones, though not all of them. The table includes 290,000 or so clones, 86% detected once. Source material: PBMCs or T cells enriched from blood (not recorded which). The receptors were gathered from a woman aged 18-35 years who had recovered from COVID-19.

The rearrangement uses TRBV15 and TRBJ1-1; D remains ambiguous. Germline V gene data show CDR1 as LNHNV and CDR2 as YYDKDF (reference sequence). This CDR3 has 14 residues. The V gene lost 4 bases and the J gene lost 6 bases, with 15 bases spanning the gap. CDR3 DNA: TGTGCCACCAGCACCTCTCAAGGGAGGCCTGAAGCTTTCTTT. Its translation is CATSTSQGRPEAFF.

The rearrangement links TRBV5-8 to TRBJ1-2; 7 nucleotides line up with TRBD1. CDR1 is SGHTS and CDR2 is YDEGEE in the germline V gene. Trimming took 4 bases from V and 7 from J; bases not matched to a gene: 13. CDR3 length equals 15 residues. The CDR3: CASSLLVKGARGYTF. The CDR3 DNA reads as TGTGCCAGCAGCCTACTAGTGAAGGGGGCTCGTGGCTACACCTTC.

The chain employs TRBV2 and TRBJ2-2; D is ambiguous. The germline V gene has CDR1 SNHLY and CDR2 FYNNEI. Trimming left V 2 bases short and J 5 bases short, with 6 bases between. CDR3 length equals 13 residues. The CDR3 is CASSETTTGELFF. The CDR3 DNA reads TGTGCCAGCAGTGAAACCACAACCGGGGAGCTGTTTTTT.

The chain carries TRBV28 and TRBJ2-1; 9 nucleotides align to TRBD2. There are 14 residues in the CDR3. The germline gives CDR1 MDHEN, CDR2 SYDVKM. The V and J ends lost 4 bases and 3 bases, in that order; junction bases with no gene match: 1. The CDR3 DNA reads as TGTGCCAGCAGTTCTAGCGGGAACTACAATGAGCAGTTCTTC. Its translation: CASSSSGNYNEQFF. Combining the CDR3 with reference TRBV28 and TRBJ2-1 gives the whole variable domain DVKVTQSSRYLVKRTGEKVFLECVQDMDHENMFWYRQDPGLGLRLIYFSYDVKMKEKGDIPEGYSVSREKKERFSLILESASTNQTSMYLCASSSSGNYNEQFFGPGTRLTVL.

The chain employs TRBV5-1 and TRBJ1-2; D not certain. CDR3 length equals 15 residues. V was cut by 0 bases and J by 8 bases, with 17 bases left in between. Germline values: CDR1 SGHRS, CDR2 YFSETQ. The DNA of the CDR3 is TGCGCCAGCAGCTTGGCCGAACACGGCGGTGGGGGCTACACCTTC. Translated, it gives CASSLAEHGGGGYTF.

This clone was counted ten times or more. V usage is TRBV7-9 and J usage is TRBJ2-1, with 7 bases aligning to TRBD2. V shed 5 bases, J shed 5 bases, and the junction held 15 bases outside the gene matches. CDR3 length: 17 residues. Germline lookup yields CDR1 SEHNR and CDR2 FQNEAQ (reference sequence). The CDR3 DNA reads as TGTGCCAGCAGCGTAAGCGGGGCCTACTTAAGAAACAATGAGCAGTTCTTC. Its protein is CASSVSGAYLRNNEQFF.

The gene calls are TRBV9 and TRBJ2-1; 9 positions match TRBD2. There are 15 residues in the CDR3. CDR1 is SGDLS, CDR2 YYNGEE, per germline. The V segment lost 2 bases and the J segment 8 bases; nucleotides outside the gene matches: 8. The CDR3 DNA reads TGTGCCAGCAGCGTTAGCGGGAGTACAATAGATGAGCAGTTCTTC. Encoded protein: CASSVSGSTIDEQFF.

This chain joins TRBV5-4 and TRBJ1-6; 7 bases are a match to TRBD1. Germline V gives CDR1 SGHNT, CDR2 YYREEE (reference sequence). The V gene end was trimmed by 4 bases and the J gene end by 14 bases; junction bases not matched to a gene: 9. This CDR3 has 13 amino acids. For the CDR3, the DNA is TGTGCCAGCAGCCTAGGCACAGGGGTATCCCTCCACTTT. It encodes CASSLGTGVSLHF.

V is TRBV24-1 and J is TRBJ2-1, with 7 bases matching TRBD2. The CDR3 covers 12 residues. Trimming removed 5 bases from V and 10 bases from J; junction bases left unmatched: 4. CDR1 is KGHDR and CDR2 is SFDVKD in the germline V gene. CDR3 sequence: CATSAGTKEQFF. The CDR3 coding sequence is TGTGCCACCAGTGCTGGGACTAAGGAGCAGTTCTTC.

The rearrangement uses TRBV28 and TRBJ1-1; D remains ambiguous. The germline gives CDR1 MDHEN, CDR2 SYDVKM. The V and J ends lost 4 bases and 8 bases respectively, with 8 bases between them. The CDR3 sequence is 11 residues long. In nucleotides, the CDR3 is TGTGCCAGCAGTTATCTCTCCGAAGCTTTCTTT. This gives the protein CASSYLSEAFF.

The CDR3, as DNA: TGTGCCAGCAGTACGTGGGGACAAGGCTACACCTTC. This translates into CASSTWGQGYTF. The V and J genes are TRBV6-6 and TRBJ1-2, with D possibly being TRBD1 (6 bases). Germline V gene sequence: CDR1 MNHNY, CDR2 SVGAGI (reference sequence). The CDR3 length is 12 residues. V lost 5 bases, J lost 8 bases, and 12 bases lay in between.

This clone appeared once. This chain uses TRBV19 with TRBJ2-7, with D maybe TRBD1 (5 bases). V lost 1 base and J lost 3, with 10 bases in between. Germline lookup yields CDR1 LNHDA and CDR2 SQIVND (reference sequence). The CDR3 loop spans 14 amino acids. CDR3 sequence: CASSIGRADYEQYF. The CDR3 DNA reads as TGTGCCAGTAGTATAGGCAGGGCCGACTACGAGCAGTACTTC.

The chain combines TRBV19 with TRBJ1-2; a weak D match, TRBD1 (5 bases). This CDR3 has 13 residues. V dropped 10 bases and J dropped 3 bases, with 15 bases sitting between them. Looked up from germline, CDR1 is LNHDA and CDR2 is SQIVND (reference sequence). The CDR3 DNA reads TGTGCCACCAAACAAGGACAACACTATGGCTACACCTTC. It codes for CATKQGQHYGYTF.

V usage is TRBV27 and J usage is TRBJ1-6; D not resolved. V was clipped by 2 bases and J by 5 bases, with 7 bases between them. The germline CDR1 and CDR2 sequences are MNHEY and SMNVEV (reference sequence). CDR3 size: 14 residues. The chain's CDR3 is CASSLQFNNSPLHF. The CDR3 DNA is TGTGCCAGCAGTTTACAGTTTAATAATTCACCCCTCCACTTT.

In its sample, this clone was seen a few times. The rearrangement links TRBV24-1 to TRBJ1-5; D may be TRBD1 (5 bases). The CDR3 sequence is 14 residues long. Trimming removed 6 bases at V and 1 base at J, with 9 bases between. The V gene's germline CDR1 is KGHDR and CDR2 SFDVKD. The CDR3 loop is CATSSWGSNQPQHF. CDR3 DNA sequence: TGTGCCACCAGTTCTTGGGGCAGCAATCAGCCCCAGCATTTT.

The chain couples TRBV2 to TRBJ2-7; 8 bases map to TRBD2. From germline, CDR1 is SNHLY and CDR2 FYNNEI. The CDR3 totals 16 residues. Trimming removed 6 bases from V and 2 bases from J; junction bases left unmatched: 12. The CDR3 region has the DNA TGTGCCAGCAGATATGGACTAGCAGGGGTCACCTACGAGCAGTACTTC. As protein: CASRYGLAGVTYEQYF.

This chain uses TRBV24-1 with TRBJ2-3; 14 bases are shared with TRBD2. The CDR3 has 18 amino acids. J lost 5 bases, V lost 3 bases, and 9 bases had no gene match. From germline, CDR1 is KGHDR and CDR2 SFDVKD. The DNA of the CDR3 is TGTGCCACCAGTGATCGGACTAGCGGGAGGCCCAACCGAGATACGCAGTATTTT. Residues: CATSDRTSGRPNRDTQYF.

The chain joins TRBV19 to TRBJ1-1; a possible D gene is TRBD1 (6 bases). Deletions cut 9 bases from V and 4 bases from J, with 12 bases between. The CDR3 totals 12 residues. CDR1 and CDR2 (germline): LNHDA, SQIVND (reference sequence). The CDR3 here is CASAQGITEAFF. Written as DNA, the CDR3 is TGTGCCAGCGCACAGGGAATCACTGAAGCTTTCTTT. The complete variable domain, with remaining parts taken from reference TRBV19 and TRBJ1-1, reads DGGITQSPKYLFRKEGQNVTLSCEQNLNHDAMYWYRQDPGQGLRLIYYSQIVNDFQKGDIAEGYSVSREKKESFPLTVTSAQKNPTAFYLCASAQGITEAFFGQGTRLTVV.

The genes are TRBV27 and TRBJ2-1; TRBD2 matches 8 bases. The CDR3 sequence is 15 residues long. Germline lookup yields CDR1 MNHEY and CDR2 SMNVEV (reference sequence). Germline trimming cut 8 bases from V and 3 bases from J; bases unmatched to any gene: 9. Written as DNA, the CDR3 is TGTGCCAGCGGGGAACTAGCGGATCTCTACAATGAGCAGTTCTTC. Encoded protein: CASGELADLYNEQFF.

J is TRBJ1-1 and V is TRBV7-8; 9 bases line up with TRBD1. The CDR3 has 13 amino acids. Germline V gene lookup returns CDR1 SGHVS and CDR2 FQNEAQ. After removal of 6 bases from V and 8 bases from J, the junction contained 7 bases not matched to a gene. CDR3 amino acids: CASRPGQGLEAFF. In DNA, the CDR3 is TGTGCCAGCAGACCGGGACAGGGTTTGGAAGCTTTCTTT.

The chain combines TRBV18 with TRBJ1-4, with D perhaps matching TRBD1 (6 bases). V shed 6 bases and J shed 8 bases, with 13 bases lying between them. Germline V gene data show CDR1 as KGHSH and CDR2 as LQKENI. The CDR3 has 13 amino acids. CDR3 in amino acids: CASSVRGWEKLFF. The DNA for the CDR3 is TGTGCCAGCTCCGTCAGGGGATGGGAAAAACTGTTTTTT.

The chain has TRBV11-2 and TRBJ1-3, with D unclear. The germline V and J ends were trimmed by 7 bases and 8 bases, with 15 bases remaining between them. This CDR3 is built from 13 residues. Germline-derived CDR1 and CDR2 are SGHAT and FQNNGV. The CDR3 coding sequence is TGTGCCAGCACCAAACCCGCCGGAGACACCATATATTTT. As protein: CASTKPAGDTIYF. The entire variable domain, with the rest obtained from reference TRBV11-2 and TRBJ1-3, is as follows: EAGVAQSPRYKIIEKRQSVAFWCNPISGHATLYWYQQILGQGPKLLIQFQNNGVVDDSQLPKDRFSAERLKGVDSTLKIQPAKLEDSAVYLCASTKPAGDTIYFGEGSWLTVV.

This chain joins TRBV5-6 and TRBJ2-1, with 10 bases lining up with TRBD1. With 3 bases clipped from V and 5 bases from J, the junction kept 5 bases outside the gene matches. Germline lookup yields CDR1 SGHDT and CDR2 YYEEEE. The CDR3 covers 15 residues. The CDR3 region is CASSSRGTGDNEQFF. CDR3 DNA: TGTGCCAGCAGCTCAAGGGGGACAGGGGACAATGAGCAGTTCTTC.

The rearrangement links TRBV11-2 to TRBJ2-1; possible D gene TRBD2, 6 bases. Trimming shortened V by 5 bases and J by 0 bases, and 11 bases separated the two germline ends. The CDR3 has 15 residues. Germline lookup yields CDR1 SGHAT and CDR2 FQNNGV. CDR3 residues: CASSHGGSSYNEQFF. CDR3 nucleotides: TGTGCCAGCAGCCACGGGGGAAGCTCCTACAATGAGCAGTTCTTC.

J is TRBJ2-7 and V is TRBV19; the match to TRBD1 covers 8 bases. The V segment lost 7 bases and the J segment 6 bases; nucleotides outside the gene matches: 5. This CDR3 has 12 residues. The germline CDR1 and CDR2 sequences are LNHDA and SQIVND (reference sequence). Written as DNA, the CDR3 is TGTGCCAGTACCCCAACAGGGGGCGAGCAGTACTTC. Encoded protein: CASTPTGGEQYF.

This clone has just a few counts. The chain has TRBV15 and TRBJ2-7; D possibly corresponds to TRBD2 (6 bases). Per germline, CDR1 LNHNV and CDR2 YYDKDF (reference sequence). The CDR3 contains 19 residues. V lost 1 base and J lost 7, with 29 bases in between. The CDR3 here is CATSRGSGRDSTSAWEQYF. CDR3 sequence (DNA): TGTGCCACCAGCAGAGGGTCAGGCAGGGACTCGACCAGTGCGTGGGAGCAGTACTTC. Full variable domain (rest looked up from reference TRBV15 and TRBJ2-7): DAMVIQNPRYQVTQFGKPVTLSCSQTLNHNVMYWYQQKSSQAPKLLFHYYDKDFNNEADTPDNFQSRRPNTSFCFLDIRSPGLGDTAMYLCATSRGSGRDSTSAWEQYFGPGTRLTVT.

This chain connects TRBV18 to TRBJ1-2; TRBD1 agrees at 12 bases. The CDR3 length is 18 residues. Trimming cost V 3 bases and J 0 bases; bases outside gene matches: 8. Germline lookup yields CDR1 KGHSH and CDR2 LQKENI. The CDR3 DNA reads TGTGCCAGCTCACCTATTTCGGGACAGGGGGCTGCTAACTATGGCTACACCTTC. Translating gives CASSPISGQGAANYGYTF.